The text below deals with one T cell receptor (beta chain). Its binding antigen is unknown. Base qualities are not recorded, but no much larger clone differs from it by a single base. Looking up the germline V gene (reference sequence) yields CDR1 DFQATT and CDR2 SNEGSKA. The junction shows trimming of 6 bases on V and 0 bases on J, plus 15 bases between the germline ends. The CDR3, from cysteine to phenylalanine, totals 15 residues. The DNA shown is the 45-base CDR3, in frame from base 1. This specimen belongs to a study of CD8+CD57+ T cells in acquired aplastic anemia (dated by TCRdb to the late 2010s). Regarding the study in general: DNA extracted from sorted CD4+ and CD8+ cells had a mean of approximately 3.5 ug, with a range of roughly 0.19 to 27.4 ug. CD8+CD57+ expansion was defined as a frequency above the mean frequency observed in healthy subjects. On the study overall, not on this receptor specifically: Some 31 CD8+ CDR3 sequences were shared between patients and controls but appeared highly expressed in patients and within their immunodominant clones. CD8+ Simpson's diversity did not differ significantly between patients and healthy controls (P=0.060).

Patients chosen for sequencing had shown expansion of CD8+CD57+ cells by flow cytometry. Every patient had a diagnosis of severe acquired aplastic anemia based on International Study of Aplastic Anemia and Agranulocytosis and Camitta criteria. No patient had received any therapy when blood was sampled. TCR repertoires of sorted CD4+ and CD8+ blood T cells from severe aplastic anemia patients and healthy subjects were deep-sequenced in the study. Patients were enrolled in the USA under clinicaltrials.gov protocols 00001620, 01623167, 00001397, 00071045, 00081523 and 00961064. Ficoll-Paque density gradient centrifugation was used to isolate peripheral blood mononuclear cells. Before DNA extraction, CD4+ and CD8+ T cells were sorted by FACS or by magnetic beads. TCR beta VDJ combination and CDR3 sequence profiling used genomic DNA as the template. TCR repertoire sequencing was run on an Illumina HiSeq 2000. In the paper's pipeline: TRBV/TRBJ rearrangement plots, CDR3 size and DJ length profiles, and Simpson's diversity index were used to assess repertoires. The most abundant DNA sequence in the deep sequencing data was taken as the immunodominant clone. CDR3 amino acid sequences were checked for sharing across subjects and were also compared against the VDJdb database and published repertoires. In TCRdb, the public reads were trimmed at Q25 with fastp and aligned with MiXCR, with productive beta chains retained. One record per CDR3 amino acid sequence lists the most common genes and DNA. The V and J calls shown here were made by TCRdb, not taken from the authors' results. The sample table records about 160,000 distinct CDR3 sequences; roughly two thirds of these occur just once. Jointly, the top ten make up more than 35% of the sample.

The receptor was derived from a human donor with aplastic anemia. The specimen was sorted CD4+, CD8+, or CD8+CD57+ T cells (not recorded which) from PBMCs. The chain joins TRBV20-1 to TRBJ2-1, and the D gene may be TRBD2, 6 bases matching. The CDR3 reads as follows: CSALSIGSSYNEQFF. In nucleotide form, the sequence is TGCAGTGCGCTCTCAATCGGGAGCTCCTACAATGAGCAGTTCTTC.